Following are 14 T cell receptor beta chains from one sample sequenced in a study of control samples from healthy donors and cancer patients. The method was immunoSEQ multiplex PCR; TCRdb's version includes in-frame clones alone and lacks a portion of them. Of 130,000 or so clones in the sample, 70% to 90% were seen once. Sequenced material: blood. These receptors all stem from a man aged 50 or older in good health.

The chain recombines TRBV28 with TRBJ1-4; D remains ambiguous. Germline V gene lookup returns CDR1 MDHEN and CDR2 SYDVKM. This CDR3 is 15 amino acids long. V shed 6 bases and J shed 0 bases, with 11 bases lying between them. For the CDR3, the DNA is TGTGCCAGCAGCACCTGGAGTGCAACTAATGAAAAACTGTTTTTT. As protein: CASSTWSATNEKLFF. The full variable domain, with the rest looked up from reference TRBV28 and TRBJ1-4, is DVKVTQSSRYLVKRTGEKVFLECVQDMDHENMFWYRQDPGLGLRLIYFSYDVKMKEKGDIPEGYSVSREKKERFSLILESASTNQTSMYLCASSTWSATNEKLFFGSGTQLSVL.

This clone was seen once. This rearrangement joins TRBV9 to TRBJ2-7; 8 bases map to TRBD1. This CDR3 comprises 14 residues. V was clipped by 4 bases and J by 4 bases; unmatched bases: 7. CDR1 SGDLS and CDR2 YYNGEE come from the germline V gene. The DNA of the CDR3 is TGTGCCAGCAGCCCTGGAGGACAGGGATACGAGCAGTACTTC. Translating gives CASSPGGQGYEQYF.

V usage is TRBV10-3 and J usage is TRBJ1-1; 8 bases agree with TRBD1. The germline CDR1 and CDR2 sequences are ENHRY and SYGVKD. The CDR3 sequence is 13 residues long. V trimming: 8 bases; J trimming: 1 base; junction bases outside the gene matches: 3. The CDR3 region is CAIWGTGNTEAFF. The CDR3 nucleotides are TGTGCCATCTGGGGGACAGGGAACACTGAAGCTTTCTTT.

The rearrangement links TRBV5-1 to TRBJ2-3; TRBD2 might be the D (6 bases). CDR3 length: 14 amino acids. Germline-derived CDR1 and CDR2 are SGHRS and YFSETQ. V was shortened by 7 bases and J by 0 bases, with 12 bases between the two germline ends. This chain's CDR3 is CASVSGASTDTQYF. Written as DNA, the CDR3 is TGCGCCAGCGTTAGCGGAGCTAGCACAGATACGCAGTATTTT.

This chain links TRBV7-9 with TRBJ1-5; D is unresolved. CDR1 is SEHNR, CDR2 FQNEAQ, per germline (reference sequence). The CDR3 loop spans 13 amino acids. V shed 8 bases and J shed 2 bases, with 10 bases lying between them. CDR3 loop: CASGTGGNQPQHF. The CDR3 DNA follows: TGTGCCAGCGGCACCGGGGGCAATCAGCCCCAGCATTTT.

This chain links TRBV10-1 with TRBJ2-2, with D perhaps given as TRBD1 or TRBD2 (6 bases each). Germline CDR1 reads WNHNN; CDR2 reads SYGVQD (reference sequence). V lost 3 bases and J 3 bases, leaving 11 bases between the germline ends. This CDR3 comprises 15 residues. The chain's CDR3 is CASSDGGLDTGELFF. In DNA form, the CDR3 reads TGCGCCAGCAGTGATGGGGGGCTCGACACCGGGGAGCTGTTTTTT.

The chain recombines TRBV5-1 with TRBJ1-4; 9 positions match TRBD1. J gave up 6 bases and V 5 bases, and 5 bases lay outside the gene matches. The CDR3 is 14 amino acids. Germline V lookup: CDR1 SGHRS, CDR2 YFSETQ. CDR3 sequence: CASRGTGFHEKLFF. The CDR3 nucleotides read TGCGCCAGCAGAGGGACAGGGTTTCATGAAAAACTGTTTTTT.

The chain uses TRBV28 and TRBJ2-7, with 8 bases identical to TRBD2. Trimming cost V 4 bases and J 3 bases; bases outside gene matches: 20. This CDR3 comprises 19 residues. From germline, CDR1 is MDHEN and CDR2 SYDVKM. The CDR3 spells CASSSTTFFAGGDFYEQYF. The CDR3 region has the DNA TGTGCCAGCAGTTCAACGACCTTCTTCGCGGGGGGCGACTTCTACGAGCAGTACTTC.

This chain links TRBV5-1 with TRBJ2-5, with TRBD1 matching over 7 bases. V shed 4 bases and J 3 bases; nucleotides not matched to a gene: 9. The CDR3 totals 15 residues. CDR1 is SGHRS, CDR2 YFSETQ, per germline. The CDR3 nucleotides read TGCGCCAGCAGCCTACAGGGGAACGAGGAAGAGACCCAGTACTTC. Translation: CASSLQGNEEETQYF. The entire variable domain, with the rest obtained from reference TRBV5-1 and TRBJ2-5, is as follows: KAGVTQTPRYLIKTRGQQVTLSCSPISGHRSVSWYQQTPGQGLQFLFEYFSETQRNKGNFPGRFSGRQFSNSRSEMNVSTLELGDSALYLCASSLQGNEEETQYFGPGTRLLVL.

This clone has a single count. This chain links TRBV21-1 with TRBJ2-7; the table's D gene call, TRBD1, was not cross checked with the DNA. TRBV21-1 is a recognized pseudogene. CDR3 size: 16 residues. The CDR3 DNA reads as TGTGCCAGCAGCCTCATAAAGATGAGGGACAGCTACGAGCAGTACTTC. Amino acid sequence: CASSLIKMRDSYEQYF.

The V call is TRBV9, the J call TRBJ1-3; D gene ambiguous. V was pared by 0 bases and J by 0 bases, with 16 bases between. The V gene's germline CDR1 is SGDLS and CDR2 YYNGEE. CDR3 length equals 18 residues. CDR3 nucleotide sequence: TGTGCCAGCAGCGTAGGGTTTGATACAGAAATCTCTGGAAACACCATATATTTT. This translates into CASSVGFDTEISGNTIYF.

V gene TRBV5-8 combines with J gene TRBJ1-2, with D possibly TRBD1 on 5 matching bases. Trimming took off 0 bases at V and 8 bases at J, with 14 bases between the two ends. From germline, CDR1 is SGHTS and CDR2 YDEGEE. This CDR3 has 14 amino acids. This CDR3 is CASSLGARGTGYTF. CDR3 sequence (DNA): TGTGCCAGCAGCTTGGGGGCTAGAGGGACCGGCTACACCTTC.

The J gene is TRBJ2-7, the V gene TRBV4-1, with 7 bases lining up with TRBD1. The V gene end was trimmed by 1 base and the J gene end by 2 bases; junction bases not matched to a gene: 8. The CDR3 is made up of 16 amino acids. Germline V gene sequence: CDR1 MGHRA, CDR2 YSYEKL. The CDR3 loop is CASSQVQTGTAYEQYF. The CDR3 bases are TGCGCCAGCAGCCAAGTTCAGACGGGGACAGCCTACGAGCAGTACTTC.

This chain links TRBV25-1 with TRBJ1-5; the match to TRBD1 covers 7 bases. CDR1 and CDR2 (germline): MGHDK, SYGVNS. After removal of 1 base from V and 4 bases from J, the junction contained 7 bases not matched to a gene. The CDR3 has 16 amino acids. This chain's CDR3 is CASSESPTGQNQPQHF. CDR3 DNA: TGTGCCAGCAGTGAATCTCCGACAGGGCAGAATCAGCCCCAGCATTTT.